This T cell receptor (beta chain) was sequenced in a study of cytomegalovirus exposure and HLA in healthy donors. Study-wide results and caveats: An analysis was carried out later, and it reportedly showed fewer N-insertions in an Asian-associated ancestry cluster than the approximately 700-donor mean. Some V segments (TRBV6-2 and TRBV6-3 among them) were excluded as indistinguishable.

Primers: 60 Vbeta forward and 13 Jbeta reverse. The table came from immunoSEQ multiplex PCR; TCRdb's copy has only in-frame clones and leaves some out. The sample carries 150,000 to 200,000 clones, 75% to 85% recorded once. V was cut by 4 bases and J by 3 bases, with 11 bases left in between. CDR3 length equals 13 residues. The germline V gene encodes CDR1 SGHRS and CDR2 YFSETQ. This clone was observed a handful of times. What it binds is unknown. The sample was PBMCs. The gene calls are TRBV5-1 and TRBJ2-7; D not resolved. This receptor was taken from a woman aged 25 to 39 in good health and CMV-seropositive. CDR3 region: CASSRDTVYEQYF. The CDR3, as DNA: TGCGCCAGCAGCCGTGACACCGTCTACGAGCAGTACTTC.